Listed below are T cell receptor beta chains from one sample, sequenced in a study of OX40 agonist ivuxolimab in advanced cancers. Produced via immunoSEQ multiplex PCR; TCRdb's table is partial and in-frame only. Among 80,000 to 85,000 clones listed, about 81% were seen once. This specimen was CD4+ or CD8+ T cells sorted from blood, taken in a trial of the OX40 agonist ivuxolimab. These receptors all come from an adult with an advanced solid tumor such as melanoma, head and neck, liver or kidney cancer. CDR3s include the opening cysteine and the closing phenylalanine or tryptophan. Each record gives: D gene, clone size, J gene, V gene, CDR3 DNA, CDR3 protein. D genes are given only for firm matches. For some rows the clone size is stated as once, few or many, or as a class when expanded; others skip it.

TRBD2	.	TRBJ2-7	TRBV28	TGTGCCAGCATTGTGGGGGGGAGCTCCTACGAGCAGTACTTC	CASIVGGSSYEQYF
.	many	TRBJ1-5	TRBV2	TGTGCCAGCAGTGAGACGTATCAGCCCCAGCATTTT	CASSETYQPQHF
.	.	TRBJ1-5	TRBV5-6	TGTGCCAGCAGGTTACCAACAGGGAGGCCTCTTTGGGCTCAGCCCCAGCATTTT	CASRLPTGRPLWAQPQHF
.	.	TRBJ2-7	TRBV27	TGTGCCAGCGGGAGCTACAGGGGGGGAGGGGACGAGCAGTACTTC	CASGSYRGGGDEQYF
.	.	TRBJ1-2	TRBV30	TGTGCCTGGAGTGCCCGCGGGGGCATCTACTATGGCTACACCTTC	CAWSARGGIYYGYTF
TRBD2	.	TRBJ2-1	TRBV7-9	TGTGCCAGCAGCTTAGCTCTAGCGGGACCTTACAATGAGCAGTTCTTC	CASSLALAGPYNEQFF
TRBD2	.	TRBJ2-1	TRBV5-1	TGCGCCAGCAGTCGGGGACTAGCGGGAGCCTACAATGAGCAGTTCTTC	CASSRGLAGAYNEQFF
.	.	TRBJ2-3	TRBV11-2	TGTGCCAGCAGCTTAGGCGGACTCACTAGCACAGATACGCAGTATTTT	CASSLGGLTSTDTQYF
.	.	TRBJ1-3	TRBV4-2	TGTGCCAGCAGCCAAGCCCCTGGAAACACCATATATTTT	CASSQAPGNTIYF
.	.	TRBJ1-5	TRBV4-2	TGTGCCAGCAGCCTAAGTGTTTCGGGAGGACAGCCCCAGCATTTT	CASSLSVSGGQPQHF
TRBD1	.	TRBJ2-2	TRBV15	TGTGCCACCAGCAGAGATCGTACAGGGGGCGGGGAGCTGTTTTTT	CATSRDRTGGGELFF
TRBD1	.	TRBJ1-1	TRBV2	TGTGCCAGCACAAGACAGGGGGCGAACACTGAAGCTTTCTTT	CASTRQGANTEAFF
.	.	TRBJ1-2	TRBV28	TGTGCCAGCAGTAAAGAAGGCGCAGGGAACTATGGCTACACCTTC	CASSKEGAGNYGYTF
TRBD1	.	TRBJ1-1	TRBV6-6	TGTGCCAGCAGCGGGACAGGCTACACTGAAGCTTTCTTT	CASSGTGYTEAFF
.	.	TRBJ1-5	TRBV4-2	TGTGCCAGCAGCCAAGGAGGCAGACTCAATCAGCCCCAGCATTTT	CASSQGGRLNQPQHF
.	.	TRBJ1-3	TRBV7-2	TGTGCCAGCAGCCCGAGTAGGGTAACCATATATTTT	CASSPSRVTIYF
TRBD1	.	TRBJ1-4	TRBV18	TGTGCCAGCTCACCGGACAGGGTATACGAAAAACTGTTTTTT	CASSPDRVYEKLFF
TRBD1	.	TRBJ1-1	TRBV7-7	TGTGCCAGCAGCAGGGACAGGAACACTGAAGCTTTCTTT	CASSRDRNTEAFF
TRBD1	.	TRBJ2-5	TRBV25-1	TGTGCCAGCAGTGAATCAGGGGGCAGAGTCCAAGAGACCCAGTACTTC	CASSESGGRVQETQYF
TRBD2	.	TRBJ2-1	TRBV5-6	TGTGCCAGCAGCTGGGGACTAGCGGAGCTCTACAATGAGCAGTTCTTC	CASSWGLAELYNEQFF
.	.	TRBJ2-1	TRBV5-1	TGCGCCAGCAGCTTGGTTTACAATCCTGAGAATGAGCAGTTCTTC	CASSLVYNPENEQFF
TRBD1	.	TRBJ2-7	TRBV5-4	TGTGCCAGCAGCTTGGGGACAGGGACCTACGAGCAGTACTTC	CASSLGTGTYEQYF
TRBD2	.	TRBJ2-1	TRBV19	TGTGCCAGTAGTATTAACCTAGCGGGGGGAAAAGGGAATGAGCAGTTCTTC	CASSINLAGGKGNEQFF
.	.	TRBJ1-6	TRBV5-1	TGCGCCAGCAGCTCTGATGTGGGAAATTCACCCCTCCACTTT	CASSSDVGNSPLHF
.	.	TRBJ2-5	TRBV5-4	TGTGCCAGCAGCTCTCCGGTTTACCAAGAGACCCAGTACTTC	CASSSPVYQETQYF
TRBD2	.	TRBJ2-1	TRBV9	TGTGCCAGCAGCTCGAGCGGGGGTGCCTACAATGAGCAGTTCTTC	CASSSSGGAYNEQFF
.	.	TRBJ2-2	TRBV9	TGTGCCAGCAGCGTAGCCCTGGGTCGCGGCCGGGAGCTGTTTTTT	CASSVALGRGRELFF
.	.	TRBJ1-1	TRBV19	TGTGCCAGTAGTATATCCGACGGGAACACTGAAGCTTTCTTT	CASSISDGNTEAFF
.	.	TRBJ1-5	TRBV19	TGTGCCAGTAGTAAGAACGGACTCAATCAGCCCCAGCATTTT	CASSKNGLNQPQHF
TRBD1	.	TRBJ2-5	TRBV11-2	TGTGCCAGCAGCTTAGGACAGGGCAGAGGAGAGACCCAGTACTTC	CASSLGQGRGETQYF
.	once	TRBJ2-1	TRBV20-1	TGCAGTGCTACCCCCTGGAATGAGCAGTTCTTC	CSATPWNEQFF
.	few	TRBJ1-6	TRBV28	TGTGCCAGCAGTACCAGGGCAGGATATAATTCACCCCTCCACTTT	CASSTRAGYNSPLHF
TRBD1	.	TRBJ2-3	TRBV11-2	TGTGCCAGCAGTTCCTACAGGGGGCGTGGGGATACGCAGTATTTT	CASSSYRGRGDTQYF
.	.	TRBJ1-1	TRBV10-2	TGCGCCAGATCACCAGAACATCTTTACACTGAAGCTTTCTTT	CARSPEHLYTEAFF
TRBD1	.	TRBJ2-1	TRBV28	TGTGCCAGCAGTTCATCGGACAGGGTCAACACCATTTACAATGAGCAGTTCTTC	CASSSSDRVNTIYNEQFF
TRBD2	.	TRBJ2-1	TRBV11-3	TGTGCCAGCAGCCCCGGGACTAGCGGGGGAACCATATACAATGAGCAGTTCTTC	CASSPGTSGGTIYNEQFF
.	.	TRBJ1-3	TRBV5-1	TGCGCCAGCAGCATCGACACTAACTCTGGAAACACCATATATTTT	CASSIDTNSGNTIYF
TRBD2	.	TRBJ2-3	TRBV7-6	TGTGCCAGCAGTCCCAGCGGGAGTCATCAGGATACGCAGTATTTT	CASSPSGSHQDTQYF
TRBD1	.	TRBJ2-3	TRBV6-1	TGTGCCAGCAGTGAAGCTTCGACAGGGGCAGATACGCAGTATTTT	CASSEASTGADTQYF
.	.	TRBJ1-4	TRBV10-2	TGCGCCAGCAGTGTCCTCGAAACTAATGAAAAACTGTTTTTT	CASSVLETNEKLFF